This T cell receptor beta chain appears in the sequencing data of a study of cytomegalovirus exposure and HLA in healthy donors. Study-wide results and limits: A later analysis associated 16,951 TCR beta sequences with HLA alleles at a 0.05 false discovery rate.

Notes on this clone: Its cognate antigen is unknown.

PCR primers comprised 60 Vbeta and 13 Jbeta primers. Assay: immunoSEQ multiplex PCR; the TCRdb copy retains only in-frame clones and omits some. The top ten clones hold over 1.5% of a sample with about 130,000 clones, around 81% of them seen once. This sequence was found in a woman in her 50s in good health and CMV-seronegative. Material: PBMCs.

This CDR3 is CASSQVDRPWGTDTQYF. The CDR3 nucleotides are TGTGCCAGCAGCCAGGTGGACAGGCCCTGGGGCACAGATACGCAGTATTTT. The chain recombines TRBV4-2 with TRBJ2-3; 7 positions agree with TRBD1. Trimming removed 3 bases from V and 1 base from J; junction bases left unmatched: 10. CDR1 is LGHNA, CDR2 YNFKEQ, per germline. The CDR3 spans 17 residues.